The 11 T cell receptor beta chains presented below share a single source sample, sequenced in a study of blood T cell repertoires in COVID-19. Using immunoSEQ multiplex PCR, the repertoire was profiled, and TCRdb retains in-frame clones only, with some absent. Of approximately 120,000 clones listed, roughly 90% are singletons. Sequenced sample: peripheral blood. The receptor source for this set is a man between 50 and 59 years old with COVID-19, enrolled during active disease.

The chain uses TRBV5-1 and TRBJ1-3; 7 positions match TRBD1. Germline CDR1 SGHRS, CDR2 YFSETQ. The CDR3 has 16 amino acids. V lost 7 bases, J lost 0 bases, and 10 bases stayed unmatched. In DNA, the CDR3 is TGCGCCAGCGCCTGGGGACAGTCGAGCTCTGGAAACACCATATATTTT. Amino acids: CASAWGQSSSGNTIYF.

The chain has TRBV11-2 and TRBJ2-6; D is perhaps TRBD2 (6 bases). In germline, CDR1 is SGHAT, CDR2 FQNNGV. The CDR3 covers 16 residues. Trimming left V 8 bases short and J 0 bases short, with 14 bases between. The CDR3 region is CASPGRGPSGANVLTF. The CDR3 DNA is TGTGCCAGCCCGGGGCGGGGACCCTCTGGGGCCAACGTCCTGACTTTC.

V usage is TRBV30 and J usage is TRBJ1-5; D is perhaps TRBD1 (6 bases). V was pared by 2 bases and J by 6 bases, with 14 bases between. This CDR3 has 14 amino acids. Germline lookup yields CDR1 GTSNPN and CDR2 SVGIG (reference sequence). CDR3 nucleotides: TGTGCCTGGAGTCGAGGACAGACGGGTCAGCCCCAGCATTTT. It is translated as CAWSRGQTGQPQHF.

The chain employs TRBV9 and TRBJ2-2; D call uncertain. CDR3 length equals 13 residues. Trimming stripped 4 bases from V and 5 bases from J, with 9 bases between. Germline assignment: CDR1 SGDLS and CDR2 YYNGEE. CDR3 in amino acids: CASSPPGTGELFF. CDR3 nucleotide sequence: TGTGCCAGCAGCCCACCCGGGACCGGGGAGCTGTTTTTT.

The chain joins TRBV28 to TRBJ2-1; TRBD2 might be the D (6 bases). Germline V gene lookup returns CDR1 MDHEN and CDR2 SYDVKM. The CDR3 is 12 residues long. Trimming pared 2 bases from V and 9 bases from J, leaving 8 bases between. The CDR3: CASSLMGGEQFF. The CDR3 region has the DNA TGTGCCAGCAGTTTAATGGGGGGTGAGCAGTTCTTC.

The CDR3 region is CSASRDRRDSGELFF. In DNA form, the CDR3 reads TGCAGTGCTAGTAGGGACAGGCGAGATAGTGGGGAGCTGTTTTTT. The chain combines TRBV20-1 with TRBJ2-2; 8 bases are a match to TRBD1. The CDR3 is made up of 15 amino acids. The trim removed 3 bases at V and 8 bases at J, leaving 11 bases unmatched. Germline loops: CDR1 DFQATT, CDR2 SNEGSKA (reference sequence).

The chain combines TRBV24-1 with TRBJ1-1; unclear D gene. In germline, CDR1 is KGHDR, CDR2 SFDVKD. Between the trimmed V and J ends, which lost 1 base and 3 bases, there was a span of 5 bases. The CDR3 loop spans 13 amino acids. CDR3 sequence reads: CATSDFPYTEAFF. The DNA for the CDR3 is TGTGCCACCAGTGATTTTCCGTACACTGAAGCTTTCTTT.

The chain recombines TRBV5-8 with TRBJ1-1; 9 nucleotides match TRBD1. V trimming: 6 bases; J trimming: 1 base; junction bases outside the gene matches: 4. CDR3 size: 14 residues. Germline V CDR1 and CDR2: SGHTS, YDEGEE. DNA for the CDR3: TGTGCCAGCAACAGGGGGCAGGCGAACACTGAAGCTTTCTTT. It translates to CASNRGQANTEAFF.

The J gene is TRBJ2-3, the V gene TRBV6-2 or TRBV6-3, with 7 bases identical to TRBD2. CDR1 is MNHEY, CDR2 SVGEGT, per germline. CDR3 length equals 15 residues. Trimming removed 4 bases from V and 2 bases from J; junction bases left unmatched: 6. As DNA, the CDR3 is TGTGCCAGCAGTTCGGCGGGGAGGGACACAGATACGCAGTATTTT. Translated: CASSSAGRDTDTQYF.

This clone was counted only a few times. The rearrangement links TRBV19 to TRBJ2-1, with 7 bases that match TRBD1. Germline values: CDR1 LNHDA, CDR2 SQIVND (reference sequence). The trim removed 11 bases at V and 7 bases at J, leaving 14 bases unmatched. The CDR3 consists of 14 residues. CDR3: CAASAGQVLNEQFF. CDR3 in DNA: TGTGCCGCCTCGGCCGGACAGGTGTTAAATGAGCAGTTCTTC.

For the CDR3, the DNA is TGCGCCAGCAGCTTAAAGGAGGCTCAGCCCTACGAGCAGTACGTC. Amino acid sequence: CASSLKEAQPYEQYV. V is TRBV5-1 and J is TRBJ2-7, with D possibly TRBD2 on 5 matching bases. The ends were cut back, 2 bases at V and 2 bases at J, with 14 bases in the middle. This CDR3 comprises 15 residues. Germline V gene lookup returns CDR1 SGHRS and CDR2 YFSETQ.